The 22 T cell receptor beta chains below all came from one sample that was sequenced in a study of CD8 T cells in ankylosing spondylitis. Using its own MiXCR run on the 5' RACE reads, TCRdb lists one record per CDR3 protein. The table lists roughly 180,000 distinct CDR3 sequences, over 10% of them singletons. The sample comprised blood, either unsorted or a sorted T cell fraction (not recorded which). These receptors originate from a female donor with ankylosing spondylitis or in good health (not recorded which).

There are many counts of this clonotype. V gene TRBV2 combines with J gene TRBJ2-3; D is undetermined. The V and J ends lost 5 bases and 1 base respectively, with 7 bases between them. The CDR3 runs to 13 residues. Germline V gene data show CDR1 as SNHLY and CDR2 as FYNNEI. CDR3 in amino acids: CASSSTGTDTQYF. For the CDR3, the DNA is TGTGCCAGCAGTTCAACTGGCACAGATACGCAGTATTTT.

This clonotype was recorded many times. This chain joins TRBV20-1 and TRBJ1-4; a possible D gene is TRBD1 (5 bases). Germline CDR1 DFQATT, CDR2 SNEGSKA (reference sequence). V dropped 4 bases and J dropped 7 bases, with 16 bases sitting between them. The CDR3 covers 14 residues. DNA for the CDR3: TGCAGTGCTAATAGGGGCAGACAGATTGAAAAACTGTTTTTT. Translation gives CSANRGRQIEKLFF.

The genes are TRBV5-4 and TRBJ2-1, with TRBD2 matching over 13 bases. Germline assignment: CDR1 SGHNT and CDR2 YYREEE (reference sequence). The CDR3 covers 17 residues. J was trimmed by 6 bases and V by 3 bases; bases with no gene match: 9. CDR3 DNA: TGTGCCAGCAGCTATTCCTCCGGGACTAGCGGGATCAATGAGCAGTTCTTC. As protein: CASSYSSGTSGINEQFF.

This clonotype was detected many times. J is TRBJ1-1 and V is TRBV15; TRBD1 matches at 7 bases. Germline V CDR1 and CDR2: LNHNV, YYDKDF (reference sequence). The CDR3 is made up of 13 amino acids. Losses at the gene ends were 5 bases for V and 7 bases for J; bases not matched to a gene: 7. The CDR3 DNA follows: TGTGCCACCAGCGAACAGGGGATCGGTGAAGCTTTCTTT. The encoded protein is CATSEQGIGEAFF.

A remark on this clonotype: Given a much more abundant clone one base away, this may be a read error. The V call is TRBV7-2, the J call TRBJ2-7; D gene unclear. Germline CDR1 is SGHTA and CDR2 is FQGNSA. The CDR3 is 11 residues long. The CDR3: CASSLMHEQHF. CDR3 DNA: TGTGCCAGCAGCTTAATGCACGAGCAGCACTTC. The whole variable domain, filled in from reference TRBV7-2 and TRBJ2-7, reads GAGVSQSPSNKVTEKGKDVELRCDPISGHTALYWYRQSLGQGLEFLIYFQGNSAPDKSGLPSDRFSAERTGGSVSTLTIQRTQQEDSAVYLCASSLMHEQHFGPGTRLTVT.

This clonotype has at least ten counts. The chain carries TRBV2 and TRBJ2-3; D gene uncertain. The germline CDR1 and CDR2 sequences are SNHLY and FYNNEI. The CDR3 loop spans 13 amino acids. Between the trimmed V and J ends, which lost 7 bases and 2 bases, there was a span of 10 bases. As DNA, the CDR3 is TGTGCCAGCAATGGGTTTTTCACAGATACGCAGTATTTT. This sequence encodes CASNGFFTDTQYF.

This clonotype was detected ten times or more. V gene TRBV5-5 combines with J gene TRBJ1-4; maybe TRBD1 (5 bases). The CDR3 is made up of 16 amino acids. Germline assignment: CDR1 SGHKS and CDR2 YYEKEE (reference sequence). V dropped 4 bases and J dropped 0 bases, with 13 bases sitting between them. The CDR3 loop is CASSVFGAATNEKLFF. The CDR3 DNA is TGTGCCAGCAGCGTGTTTGGGGCAGCAACTAATGAAAAACTGTTTTTT.

The count of this clonotype is one. This chain links TRBV27 with TRBJ2-3; D is undetermined. V was cut by 7 bases and J by 5 bases, with 7 bases left in between. The CDR3 totals 11 residues. Germline CDR1 is MNHEY and CDR2 is SMNVEV (reference sequence). DNA of the CDR3: TGTGCCAGCACCTGGCTAGATACGCAGTATTTT. Residues: CASTWLDTQYF.

This clonotype was observed once. This sequence may be a read error, since a much larger clone differs from it by one base. The rearrangement uses TRBV25-1 and TRBJ1-2; tentative D call: TRBD1 (5 bases). Germline V gives CDR1 MGHDK, CDR2 SYGVNS. Deletions cut 3 bases from V and 7 bases from J, with 15 bases between. The CDR3 spans 14 residues. CDR3 nucleotide sequence: TGTGCCAGCAGTGATTCGGGGCGTCGGGGTGGCTACACCTTC. Residues: CASSDSGRRGGYTF.

The chain is built from TRBV5-1 and TRBJ2-7; possible D gene TRBD1, 6 bases. The CDR3 consists of 11 residues. CDR1 is SGHRS, CDR2 YFSETQ, per germline. V was clipped by 7 bases and J by 6 bases, with 11 bases between them. Written as DNA, the CDR3 is TGCGCCAGCGGTCGGGACACCGAGCAGTACTTC. It translates to CASGRDTEQYF.

The table lists this clonotype with a few counts. The rearrangement links TRBV7-2 to TRBJ1-4; perhaps TRBD1 as D (6 bases). The CDR3 is 14 residues long. Trimming shortened V by 8 bases and J by 5 bases, and 15 bases separated the two germline ends. Germline V gene lookup returns CDR1 SGHTA and CDR2 FQGNSA. As DNA, the CDR3 is TGTGCCAGCGGTAGACAGGCTGGGAATGAAAAACTGTTTTTT. Encoded protein: CASGRQAGNEKLFF. Full variable domain (rest looked up from reference TRBV7-2 and TRBJ1-4): GAGVSQSPSNKVTEKGKDVELRCDPISGHTALYWYRQSLGQGLEFLIYFQGNSAPDKSGLPSDRFSAERTGGSVSTLTIQRTQQEDSAVYLCASGRQAGNEKLFFGSGTQLSVL.

In its sample, this clonotype was seen many times. The chain uses TRBV7-2 and TRBJ2-1, with 9 bases fitting TRBD2. CDR3 length: 17 residues. The V gene's germline CDR1 is SGHTA and CDR2 FQGNSA. The trim removed 5 bases at V and 4 bases at J, leaving 12 bases unmatched. CDR3 residues: CASSPTVHSGGYNEQFF. In DNA form, the CDR3 reads TGTGCCAGCAGCCCAACGGTTCATAGCGGGGGTTACAATGAGCAGTTCTTC.

At least ten counts were recorded for this clonotype. The chain joins TRBV2 to TRBJ1-4, with D perhaps matching TRBD1 (5 bases). The CDR3 has 14 residues. V lost 8 bases, J lost 0 bases, and 10 bases lay in between. Germline CDR1 SNHLY, CDR2 FYNNEI. The CDR3 reads CASVRGPTNEKLFF. The CDR3 DNA follows: TGTGCCAGCGTCCGGGGACCAACTAATGAAAAACTGTTTTTT.

Worth noting for this clonotype: Since a much larger clone is just one base distant, this may be a read error. V usage is TRBV7-2 and J usage is TRBJ2-7; 8 nucleotides agree with TRBD1. V lost 5 bases and J lost 6; bases outside the gene matches: 9. Germline values: CDR1 SGHTA, CDR2 FQGNSA. There are 14 residues in the CDR3. CDR3 amino acids: CASSLDRVASEQYF. The CDR3 DNA reads TGTGCCAGCAGCCTGGACAGGGTCGCCTCCGAGCAGTACTTC. Based on the CDR3 plus reference TRBV7-2 and TRBJ2-7, the full variable domain is GAGVSQSPSNKVTEKGKDVELRCDPISGHTALYWYRQSLGQGLEFLIYFQGNSAPDKSGLPSDRFSAERTGGSVSTLTIQRTQQEDSAVYLCASSLDRVASEQYFGPGTRLTVT.

This clonotype has a handful of counts. The chain has TRBV7-9 and TRBJ2-1; no firm D call. V was cut by 3 bases and J by 7 bases, with 13 bases left in between. The CDR3 is 14 residues long. Per the germline V gene, CDR1 is SEHNR and CDR2 is FQNEAQ (reference sequence). For the CDR3, the DNA is TGTGCCAGCAGCTTCTCCCTTGAAGGTAATGAGCAGTTCTTC. Amino acids: CASSFSLEGNEQFF.

There are many counts of this clonotype. The chain joins TRBV20-1 to TRBJ2-1; 11 nucleotides agree with TRBD2. The CDR3 is 14 residues long. CDR1 and CDR2 (germline): DFQATT, SNEGSKA (reference sequence). Trimming removed 7 bases from V and 4 bases from J; junction bases left unmatched: 6. CDR3 region: CSVTGLAVYNEQFF. Here the CDR3 DNA reads TGCAGTGTTACGGGACTAGCGGTATACAATGAGCAGTTCTTC.

The table lists this clonotype with many counts. The chain joins TRBV3-1 to TRBJ1-1; no clear D. Trimming took 0 bases from V and 10 from J, leaving 15 bases between them. This CDR3 contains 14 residues. Germline-derived CDR1 and CDR2 are LGHDT and YNNKEL (reference sequence). The CDR3 spells CASSQDLSWGRAFF. CDR3 sequence (DNA): TGTGCCAGCAGCCAAGATTTGAGTTGGGGTCGAGCTTTCTTT.

This clonotype was counted ten times or more. The chain joins TRBV28 to TRBJ2-4, with 8 nucleotides matching TRBD1. The V and J ends lost 6 bases and 0 bases, in that order; junction bases with no gene match: 4. The CDR3 totals 15 residues. Germline V gene data show CDR1 as MDHEN and CDR2 as SYDVKM. The CDR3 loop reads CASSRGLLAKNIQYF. For the CDR3, the DNA is TGTGCCAGCAGCAGGGGGCTTTTAGCCAAAAACATTCAGTACTTC.

This clonotype was seen a few times. V usage is TRBV5-1 and J usage is TRBJ2-7; D gene unclear. V lost 5 bases and J lost 5, with 17 bases in between. Per germline, CDR1 SGHRS and CDR2 YFSETQ. The CDR3 contains 14 residues. The CDR3, as DNA: TGCGCCAGCAGACCGGGCCCTCTTCGCCACGAGCAGTACTTC. Translating gives CASRPGPLRHEQYF. Combining the CDR3 with reference TRBV5-1 and TRBJ2-7 gives the whole variable domain KAGVTQTPRYLIKTRGQQVTLSCSPISGHRSVSWYQQTPGQGLQFLFEYFSETQRNKGNFPGRFSGRQFSNSRSEMNVSTLELGDSALYLCASRPGPLRHEQYFGPGTRLTVT.

The table lists this clonotype with many counts. The V call is TRBV10-3, the J call TRBJ2-7; 9 bases agree with TRBD2. This CDR3 contains 14 residues. Germline assignment: CDR1 ENHRY and CDR2 SYGVKD. J lost 4 bases, V lost 7 bases, and 8 bases had no gene match. CDR3 DNA: TGTGCCATCACTGAATTCCTAGCGGGATACGAGCAGTACTTC. It yields the protein CAITEFLAGYEQYF.

This clonotype was counted at least ten times. V gene TRBV5-1 combines with J gene TRBJ1-5; 7 bases are shared with TRBD1. This CDR3 has 15 amino acids. Germline V gene data show CDR1 as SGHRS and CDR2 as YFSETQ. The V segment lost 0 bases and the J segment 4 bases; nucleotides outside the gene matches: 4. The CDR3 loop reads CASSLDRDRNQPQHF. In DNA form, the CDR3 reads TGCGCCAGCAGCTTGGACCGGGACAGAAATCAGCCCCAGCATTTT.

This clonotype was counted at least ten times. V usage is TRBV29-1 and J usage is TRBJ2-3; D remains unclear. Germline V CDR1 and CDR2: SQVTM, ANQGSEA. The ends were cut back, 4 bases at V and 2 bases at J, with 7 bases in the middle. This CDR3 comprises 12 residues. CDR3 sequence (DNA): TGCAGCGTTGGGGGAAACACAGATACGCAGTATTTT. Protein: CSVGGNTDTQYF.